This TCR beta chain appears in the sequencing data of a study of post-analysis software for immune sequencing data. Study-wide background: The courses of disease that were included comprised relapsing-remitting, secondary progressive and progressive-relapsing multiple sclerosis. Findings of the study overall: The normalized Chao1 diversity of multiple sclerosis patients was significantly lower than that of controls. Five or six TRBV segments appeared more often in patients than in controls, and TRBV5-6, TRBV5-1 and TRBV20-1 were among these. Samples prepared in the same batch strongly co-clustered by F measure.

The CDR3 runs 15 residues. Trimming cost V 1 base and J 4 bases, with 13 bases left between them. CDR1 and CDR2 from the germline V gene are SGHVS and FQNEAQ. TCR beta cDNA libraries included unique molecular identifiers. TCRdb itself ran the PCR reads through MiXCR, one entry per CDR3 protein. The sample records roughly 600,000 distinct CDR3 sequences, around 40% being singletons. A note on this clonotype: Its antigen is unknown.

This receptor was identified in a girl aged 10 to 17 with multiple sclerosis. Sequencing input: blood. This rearrangement joins TRBV7-8 to TRBJ1-1; D remains ambiguous. The CDR3 nucleotides are TGTGCCAGCAGCTTAGTTGAGGGAGCGTTCACTGAAGCTTTCTTT. Protein: CASSLVEGAFTEAFF.